A selection of T cell receptor beta chains follows, all from one sample in a study of T cell changes during pregnancy in multiple sclerosis. Method: immunoSEQ multiplex PCR; TCRdb's copy keeps in-frame clones and lacks some. The sample records about 100,000 clones, approximately 91% being singletons. Source: peripheral blood, taken after pregnancy. Receptors were obtained from a female donor with multiple sclerosis, enrolled in a pregnancy study. Each CDR3 is given with its conserved first and last residue. Fields, in order: D gene, clone size, J gene, V gene, CDR3 protein, CDR3 DNA. A D gene is named only where the DNA matches it firmly. Clone size is shown for a subset of rows, as once, few, many or a class of expanded clone.

D gene: .; clone size: .; J gene: TRBJ2-3; V gene: TRBV6-4; CDR3 protein: CASSVRGAPDTQYF; CDR3 DNA: TGTGCCAGCAGTGTCAGGGGGGCCCCAGATACGCAGTATTTT
D gene: TRBD2; clone size: once; J gene: TRBJ2-3; V gene: TRBV27; CDR3 protein: CASSLGWRGSTDTQYF; CDR3 DNA: TGTGCCAGCAGCCTTGGGTGGCGGGGGAGCACAGATACGCAGTATTTT
D gene: .; clone size: .; J gene: TRBJ2-2; V gene: TRBV4-1; CDR3 protein: CASSQETGLGGELFF; CDR3 DNA: TGCGCCAGCAGCCAAGAAACAGGGCTGGGCGGGGAGCTGTTTTTT
D gene: .; clone size: .; J gene: TRBJ1-2; V gene: TRBV6-1; CDR3 protein: CASSEATQGLINLANYGYTF; CDR3 DNA: TGTGCCAGCAGTGAAGCAACCCAGGGTTTGATAAACCTAGCTAACTATGGCTACACCTTC
D gene: .; clone size: .; J gene: TRBJ1-6; V gene: TRBV19; CDR3 protein: CASSITGMNSPLHF; CDR3 DNA: TGTGCCAGTAGTATCACAGGGATGAATTCACCCCTCCACTTT
D gene: TRBD1; clone size: .; J gene: TRBJ2-7; V gene: TRBV2; CDR3 protein: CASNRDSAYEQYF; CDR3 DNA: TGTGCCAGCAATCGGGACAGCGCCTACGAGCAGTACTTC
D gene: TRBD1; clone size: .; J gene: TRBJ1-5; V gene: TRBV18; CDR3 protein: CASSEDRGDQPQHF; CDR3 DNA: TGTGCCAGCTCAGAAGACAGGGGCGATCAGCCCCAGCATTTT
D gene: .; clone size: .; J gene: TRBJ1-1; V gene: TRBV18; CDR3 protein: CASRRLEVENTEAFF; CDR3 DNA: TGTGCCAGCCGACGGCTGGAGGTAGAGAACACTGAAGCTTTCTTT
D gene: .; clone size: .; J gene: TRBJ1-5; V gene: TRBV21-1; CDR3 protein: CASSGQVSQPQHF; CDR3 DNA: TGTGCCAGCAGTGGACAGGTCTCTCAGCCCCAGCATTTT
D gene: .; clone size: .; J gene: TRBJ1-1; V gene: TRBV30; CDR3 protein: CAWNNGGGNTEAFF; CDR3 DNA: TGTGCCTGGAATAACGGTGGCGGGAACACTGAAGCTTTCTTT
D gene: .; clone size: .; J gene: TRBJ1-3; V gene: TRBV9; CDR3 protein: CASSGSPPGVNSGNTIYF; CDR3 DNA: TGTGCCAGCAGCGGTAGTCCCCCGGGGGTGAACTCTGGAAACACCATATATTTT
D gene: .; clone size: .; J gene: TRBJ1-2; V gene: TRBV7-9; CDR3 protein: CASSTTGRISYTF; CDR3 DNA: TGTGCCAGCAGCACCACAGGGCGCATTAGCTACACCTTC
D gene: TRBD1; clone size: .; J gene: TRBJ1-3; V gene: TRBV30; CDR3 protein: CAWSGGQIFGWPRNTIYF; CDR3 DNA: TGTGCCTGGAGTGGGGGACAGATTTTCGGCTGGCCGCGAAACACCATATATTTT
D gene: TRBD1; clone size: .; J gene: TRBJ2-2; V gene: TRBV7-6; CDR3 protein: CASSWTGSNTGELFF; CDR3 DNA: TGTGCCAGCAGCTGGACAGGGTCGAACACCGGGGAGCTGTTTTTT
D gene: TRBD1; clone size: .; J gene: TRBJ2-1; V gene: TRBV30; CDR3 protein: CAWNEGGKYNEQFF; CDR3 DNA: TGTGCCTGGAACGAAGGGGGCAAGTACAATGAGCAGTTCTTC
D gene: TRBD1; clone size: .; J gene: TRBJ1-1; V gene: TRBV11-3; CDR3 protein: CASSLGTAEAFF; CDR3 DNA: TGTGCCAGCAGCCTAGGGACAGCTGAAGCTTTCTTT
D gene: .; clone size: .; J gene: TRBJ2-1; V gene: TRBV6-5; CDR3 protein: CASSSQGRGAYNEQFF; CDR3 DNA: TGTGCCAGCAGTTCCCAAGGTAGGGGCGCCTACAATGAGCAGTTCTTC
D gene: TRBD2; clone size: .; J gene: TRBJ2-7; V gene: TRBV27; CDR3 protein: CASSYGTSGGEQYF; CDR3 DNA: TGTGCCAGCAGTTATGGGACTAGCGGGGGGGAACAGTACTTC
D gene: .; clone size: .; J gene: TRBJ2-7; V gene: TRBV5-1; CDR3 protein: CASSLGDKSYEQYF; CDR3 DNA: TGCGCCAGCAGCTTGGGGGACAAGTCCTACGAGCAGTACTTC
D gene: TRBD2; clone size: .; J gene: TRBJ2-3; V gene: TRBV29-1; CDR3 protein: CSEGRGGNTDTQYF; CDR3 DNA: TGCAGCGAGGGGCGGGGGGGCAATACAGATACGCAGTATTTT
D gene: .; clone size: .; J gene: TRBJ2-5; V gene: TRBV11-2; CDR3 protein: CASSSGLGETQYF; CDR3 DNA: TGTGCCAGCAGCTCCGGACTCGGGGAGACCCAGTACTTC
D gene: .; clone size: .; J gene: TRBJ2-3; V gene: TRBV30; CDR3 protein: CAWSGTVSTDTQYF; CDR3 DNA: TGTGCCTGGAGTGGGACAGTTAGCACAGATACGCAGTATTTT
D gene: .; clone size: .; J gene: TRBJ1-2; V gene: TRBV25-1; CDR3 protein: CATSRDSTNYGYTF; CDR3 DNA: TGTGCCACCTCGAGAGACAGCACTAACTATGGCTACACCTTC
D gene: .; clone size: .; J gene: TRBJ1-5; V gene: TRBV5-8; CDR3 protein: CASTLAGDSNQPQHF; CDR3 DNA: TGTGCCAGCACGCTTGCGGGGGATAGCAATCAGCCCCAGCATTTT
D gene: .; clone size: .; J gene: TRBJ1-1; V gene: TRBV5-1; CDR3 protein: CASSLGTENTEAFF; CDR3 DNA: TGCGCCAGCAGCTTGGGGACAGAGAACACTGAAGCTTTCTTT
D gene: TRBD1; clone size: .; J gene: TRBJ2-7; V gene: TRBV5-1; CDR3 protein: CASSSIGQGTNEQYF; CDR3 DNA: TGCGCCAGCAGCTCAATCGGACAGGGGACGAACGAGCAGTACTTC
D gene: .; clone size: .; J gene: TRBJ1-3; V gene: TRBV15; CDR3 protein: CATSRVDRTSGNTIYF; CDR3 DNA: TGTGCCACCAGCAGAGTTGACAGGACCTCTGGAAACACCATATATTTT
D gene: TRBD2; clone size: .; J gene: TRBJ2-4; V gene: TRBV7-9; CDR3 protein: CASSPRLAGRAKNIQYF; CDR3 DNA: TGTGCCAGCAGCCCCCGACTAGCGGGGAGGGCCAAAAACATTCAGTACTTC
D gene: TRBD1; clone size: .; J gene: TRBJ2-1; V gene: TRBV6-1; CDR3 protein: CASSEVEGASYNEQFF; CDR3 DNA: TGTGCCAGCAGTGAAGTTGAGGGGGCTTCCTACAATGAGCAGTTCTTC
D gene: .; clone size: .; J gene: TRBJ2-2; V gene: TRBV27; CDR3 protein: CASSSLRGNTGELFF; CDR3 DNA: TGTGCCAGCAGTTCCCTCAGGGGGAACACCGGGGAGCTGTTTTTT
D gene: .; clone size: .; J gene: TRBJ2-3; V gene: TRBV7-9; CDR3 protein: CASSLGQGTDTQYF; CDR3 DNA: TGTGCCAGCAGCTTAGGACAGGGCACAGATACGCAGTATTTT
D gene: .; clone size: .; J gene: TRBJ2-2; V gene: TRBV7-3; CDR3 protein: CASSLGQPTGELFF; CDR3 DNA: TGTGCCAGCAGCTTAGGACAGCCCACCGGGGAGCTGTTTTTT
D gene: TRBD2; clone size: .; J gene: TRBJ2-5; V gene: TRBV5-4; CDR3 protein: CASRGLASETQYF; CDR3 DNA: TGTGCCAGCAGAGGACTAGCGTCAGAGACCCAGTACTTC
D gene: .; clone size: few; J gene: TRBJ1-1; V gene: TRBV19; CDR3 protein: CASSIDAETEAFF; CDR3 DNA: TGTGCCAGTAGTATAGATGCGGAAACTGAAGCTTTCTTT
D gene: .; clone size: .; J gene: TRBJ1-6; V gene: TRBV19; CDR3 protein: CASSIDLSGLPAVNSPLHF; CDR3 DNA: TGTGCCAGTAGTATAGATTTAAGTGGACTCCCGGCCGTTAATTCACCCCTCCACTTT
D gene: TRBD1; clone size: .; J gene: TRBJ1-4; V gene: TRBV19; CDR3 protein: CASSTTGARNEKLFF; CDR3 DNA: TGTGCCAGTAGTACTACAGGGGCCCGTAATGAAAAACTGTTTTTT
D gene: TRBD2; clone size: .; J gene: TRBJ2-7; V gene: TRBV6-6; CDR3 protein: CASSSLAGASYEQYF; CDR3 DNA: TGTGCCAGCAGTTCTCTAGCGGGCGCCTCCTACGAGCAGTACTTC
D gene: TRBD1; clone size: .; J gene: TRBJ1-1; V gene: TRBV6-1; CDR3 protein: CASSHRTGAVTEAFF; CDR3 DNA: TGTGCCAGCAGTCACCGGACAGGGGCCGTCACTGAAGCTTTCTTT
D gene: TRBD2; clone size: few; J gene: TRBJ2-7; V gene: TRBV20-1; CDR3 protein: CSATSGYEQYF; CDR3 DNA: TGCAGTGCGACTAGCGGCTACGAGCAGTACTTC
D gene: TRBD2; clone size: .; J gene: TRBJ2-1; V gene: TRBV6-4; CDR3 protein: CASSETSGGAVDEQFF; CDR3 DNA: TGTGCCAGCAGCGAAACTAGCGGGGGGGCCGTTGATGAGCAGTTCTTC
D gene: .; clone size: .; J gene: TRBJ2-7; V gene: TRBV6-1; CDR3 protein: CASSAAEGYEQYF; CDR3 DNA: TGTGCCAGCAGTGCGGCGGAAGGCTACGAGCAGTACTTC
D gene: .; clone size: .; J gene: TRBJ1-2; V gene: TRBV2; CDR3 protein: CASSERAGLESVALSYGYTF; CDR3 DNA: TGTGCCAGCAGTGAAAGGGCGGGACTCGAGTCGGTGGCGCTGAGCTATGGCTACACCTTC
D gene: .; clone size: .; J gene: TRBJ2-2; V gene: TRBV29-1; CDR3 protein: CSVKLPGQRTGELFF; CDR3 DNA: TGCAGCGTCAAACTGCCGGGACAAAGAACCGGGGAGCTGTTTTTT
D gene: .; clone size: .; J gene: TRBJ2-1; V gene: TRBV5-1; CDR3 protein: CASSLERASYNEQFF; CDR3 DNA: TGCGCCAGCAGCTTGGAGAGGGCCTCCTACAATGAGCAGTTCTTC
D gene: .; clone size: once; J gene: TRBJ1-1; V gene: TRBV6-5; CDR3 protein: CASRLQELNTEAFF; CDR3 DNA: TGTGCCAGCAGACTACAGGAGCTGAACACTGAAGCTTTCTTT
D gene: TRBD1; clone size: .; J gene: TRBJ1-1; V gene: TRBV14; CDR3 protein: CASSQDDRDVAFF; CDR3 DNA: TGTGCCAGCAGCCAAGACGACAGGGATGTAGCTTTCTTT
D gene: TRBD1; clone size: .; J gene: TRBJ1-2; V gene: TRBV19; CDR3 protein: CASRRGGPNYGYTF; CDR3 DNA: TGTGCCAGCCGGCGAGGGGGCCCTAACTATGGCTACACCTTC
D gene: .; clone size: .; J gene: TRBJ1-1; V gene: TRBV6-5; CDR3 protein: CASSNVVNTEAFF; CDR3 DNA: TGTGCCAGCAGTAACGTAGTCAACACTGAAGCTTTCTTT
D gene: TRBD2; clone size: .; J gene: TRBJ2-7; V gene: TRBV6-5; CDR3 protein: CASSWLAGSYEQYF; CDR3 DNA: TGTGCCAGCAGTTGGCTAGCGGGTTCCTACGAGCAGTACTTC
D gene: .; clone size: few; J gene: TRBJ2-7; V gene: TRBV10-3; CDR3 protein: CAISAGPGAYEQYF; CDR3 DNA: TGTGCCATCAGTGCGGGCCCGGGGGCCTACGAGCAGTACTTC
D gene: .; clone size: .; J gene: TRBJ2-3; V gene: TRBV29-1; CDR3 protein: CSVVGEGGDTQYF; CDR3 DNA: TGCAGCGTTGTGGGAGAGGGTGGAGATACGCAGTATTTT
D gene: .; clone size: .; J gene: TRBJ2-2; V gene: TRBV7-6; CDR3 protein: CASKTTGNTGELFF; CDR3 DNA: TGTGCCAGCAAAACTACGGGAAACACCGGGGAGCTGTTTTTT
D gene: .; clone size: .; J gene: TRBJ2-7; V gene: TRBV27; CDR3 protein: CASSPLLLQTYEQYF; CDR3 DNA: TGTGCCAGCAGTCCACTTCTGCTCCAAACCTACGAGCAGTACTTC
D gene: .; clone size: once; J gene: TRBJ2-5; V gene: TRBV5-1; CDR3 protein: CASSDTAGQETQYF; CDR3 DNA: TGCGCCAGCAGCGACACCGCCGGCCAAGAGACCCAGTACTTC